The 26 T cell receptor beta chains listed next were all sequenced from one sample in a study of CD4+ T cells in melanoma. The assay was immunoSEQ multiplex PCR, and TCRdb's table has in-frame clones only and misses some. The sample lists some 13,000 clones; around three quarters were seen once. The sequenced sample was cells from a culture (not recorded whether cultured in vitro). The receptors stem from a human donor with melanoma.

CDR3 in amino acids: CASSQDGRGVEQYF. In DNA form, the CDR3 reads TGTGCCAGCAGCCAAGATGGGAGAGGAGTCGAGCAGTACTTC. The V and J genes are TRBV14 and TRBJ2-7, with D possibly matching TRBD2 (5 bases). Between the trimmed V and J ends, which lost 0 bases and 6 bases, there was a span of 12 bases. Germline-derived CDR1 and CDR2 are SGHDN and FVKESK. The length of the CDR3 is 14 residues.

This chain connects TRBV10-3 to TRBJ2-1; no clear D. V was trimmed by 3 bases and J by 15 bases, leaving 18 bases between them. The CDR3 covers 13 residues. The germline CDR1 and CDR2 sequences are ENHRY and SYGVKD. DNA of the CDR3: TGTGCCATCAGTGACCCCGGTGCGAACATAGGGTTCTTC. Its translation: CAISDPGANIGFF.

This chain connects TRBV6-5 to TRBJ1-4; 7 bases fit TRBD1. V lost 6 bases, J lost 6 bases, and 7 bases stayed unmatched. CDR1 MNHEY and CDR2 SVGAGI come from the germline V gene. This CDR3 spans 14 amino acids. The CDR3 sequence: CASSETGWDEKLFF. In DNA, the CDR3 is TGTGCCAGCAGCGAGACAGGGTGGGATGAAAAACTGTTTTTT.

This clone is medium-sized (0.01 to 0.1%) by share. V is TRBV6-5 and J is TRBJ2-7; D tentatively fits TRBD1 or TRBD2 (5 bases each). CDR1 MNHEY and CDR2 SVGAGI come from the germline V gene. The CDR3 contains 13 residues. Trimming stripped 9 bases from V and 4 bases from J, with 16 bases between. The CDR3 loop reads CARTRGLDYEQYF. CDR3 nucleotides: TGTGCCAGAACGAGGGGTCTAGATTACGAGCAGTACTTC.

The chain couples TRBV5-1 to TRBJ1-2, with 9 bases that match TRBD1. Germline lookup yields CDR1 SGHRS and CDR2 YFSETQ. The J segment lost 7 bases and the V segment lost 4 bases, leaving 8 bases of the junction unmatched. CDR3 length equals 14 residues. CDR3 sequence reads: CASSARDREGGYTF. The CDR3, as DNA: TGCGCCAGCAGCGCCCGGGACAGGGAGGGTGGCTACACCTTC.

This clone was recorded a few times. The V and J genes are TRBV7-8 and TRBJ2-7; D unclear. The germline V and J ends were trimmed by 3 bases and 6 bases, with 9 bases remaining between them. CDR3 length equals 12 residues. Looked up from germline, CDR1 is SGHVS and CDR2 is FQNEAQ. CDR3 nucleotide sequence: TGTGCCAGCAGCTTTTTCGGCGGCGAGCAGTACTTC. The encoded protein is CASSFFGGEQYF.

The chain joins TRBV7-8 to TRBJ1-2; D is unclear. The V and J ends lost 2 bases and 8 bases respectively, with 12 bases between them. The CDR3 runs to 13 residues. Per the germline V gene, CDR1 is SGHVS and CDR2 is FQNEAQ. CDR3 bases: TGTGCCAGCAGCTTACAAAACTTCGGGGGCTACACCTTC. This encodes CASSLQNFGGYTF.

The chain combines TRBV11-2 with TRBJ1-2; D remains unclear. The ends were cut back, 4 bases at V and 8 bases at J, with 14 bases in the middle. CDR3 length equals 13 residues. CDR1 and CDR2 from the germline V gene are SGHAT and FQNNGV. The DNA of the CDR3 is TGTGCCAGCAGCTCGATGGTGCGGCGGGGCTACACCTTC. Protein sequence: CASSSMVRRGYTF. Together with reference TRBV11-2 and TRBJ1-2, the CDR3 gives the full variable domain: EAGVAQSPRYKIIEKRQSVAFWCNPISGHATLYWYQQILGQGPKLLIQFQNNGVVDDSQLPKDRFSAERLKGVDSTLKIQPAKLEDSAVYLCASSSMVRRGYTFGSGTRLTVV.

The chain has TRBV7-8 and TRBJ1-2, with D maybe TRBD1 (5 bases). Trimming pared 4 bases from V and 6 bases from J, leaving 15 bases between. The CDR3 loop spans 14 amino acids. Germline values: CDR1 SGHVS, CDR2 FQNEAQ. CDR3 DNA: TGTGCCAGCAGCTCGTATCAGGGAAGCGATGGCTACACCTTC. It yields the protein CASSSYQGSDGYTF.

This clone was counted between two and nine times. The rearrangement joins TRBV19 to TRBJ1-1; D might be TRBD1 (6 bases). The V end lost 8 bases, the J end lost 4 bases, and 17 bases lay between the germline ends. The CDR3 runs to 14 residues. Germline-derived CDR1 and CDR2 are LNHDA and SQIVND (reference sequence). This chain's CDR3 is CASGHLQGFTEAFF. For the CDR3, the DNA is TGTGCCAGTGGTCATCTACAGGGATTCACTGAAGCTTTCTTT.

The CDR3 is CASSFQWGTDEQYF. The CDR3 DNA sequence: TGTGCCAGCAGCTTCCAATGGGGGACCGACGAGCAGTACTTC. The V gene is TRBV5-4, the J gene TRBJ2-7; D could derive from TRBD1 or TRBD2 (5 bases each). CDR1 and CDR2 from the germline V gene are SGHNT and YYREEE (reference sequence). The CDR3 is made up of 14 amino acids. V was trimmed by 2 bases and J by 5 bases, leaving 14 bases between them.

The rearrangement joins TRBV9 to TRBJ1-1; D is uncertain. V was clipped by 0 bases and J by 8 bases, with 5 bases between them. The CDR3 has 11 amino acids. Germline-derived CDR1 and CDR2 are SGDLS and YYNGEE. The CDR3 region is CASSVVEEAFF. The CDR3 DNA sequence: TGTGCCAGCAGCGTAGTAGAAGAAGCTTTCTTT.

The chain couples TRBV13 to TRBJ2-3; D not resolved. Germline V gene sequence: CDR1 PRHDT, CDR2 FYEKMQ (reference sequence). Trimming removed 5 bases from V and 6 bases from J, with 6 bases in between. The CDR3 totals 11 residues. The CDR3 loop reads CASSRADTQYF. The CDR3 DNA follows: TGTGCCAGCAGCCGAGCTGATACGCAGTATTTT.

The V gene is TRBV5-8, the J gene TRBJ1-2; D may be TRBD1 (6 bases). The CDR3 runs 16 residues. Germline-derived CDR1 and CDR2 are SGHTS and YDEGEE. Trimming shortened V by 7 bases and J by 4 bases, and 23 bases separated the two germline ends. For the CDR3, the DNA is TGTGCCAGCCACTCCGGGACTGGCAGGGGCGTCTATGGCTACACCTTC. Translating gives CASHSGTGRGVYGYTF.

V is TRBV9 and J is TRBJ2-2, with D uncertain. CDR3 length equals 13 residues. Germline assignment: CDR1 SGDLS and CDR2 YYNGEE. Trimming pared 2 bases from V and 8 bases from J, leaving 10 bases between. The CDR3 nucleotides are TGTGCCAGCAGCGTGTTTTCCGGGGGGGAGCTGTTTTTT. Its translation is CASSVFSGGELFF.

This chain uses TRBV6-5 with TRBJ1-5, with a tentative D call TRBD1 (6 bases). The germline V and J ends were trimmed by 6 bases and 0 bases, with 12 bases remaining between them. The CDR3 is 15 amino acids. Germline V gene lookup returns CDR1 MNHEY and CDR2 SVGAGI. Here the CDR3 DNA reads TGTGCCAGCAGACTGACAGGAGATAGCAATCAGCCCCAGCATTTT. It specifies CASRLTGDSNQPQHF.

V and J are TRBV20-1 and TRBJ1-1; D is undetermined. Germline V gives CDR1 DFQATT, CDR2 SNEGSKA (reference sequence). This CDR3 has 11 amino acids. V was pared by 6 bases and J by 0 bases, with 5 bases between. The CDR3 DNA reads as TGCAGTGCGCCGTTGAACACTGAAGCTTTCTTT. It codes for CSAPLNTEAFF.

This clone came up once. The gene calls are TRBV5-1 and TRBJ2-2, with 8 bases identical to TRBD1. Germline V gene sequence: CDR1 SGHRS, CDR2 YFSETQ. V trimming: 4 bases; J trimming: 4 bases; junction bases outside the gene matches: 12. The length of the CDR3 is 17 residues. CDR3 bases: TGCGCCAGCAGCCACTTATCAGGGGGCGCGGGCACCGGGGAGCTGTTTTTT. This encodes CASSHLSGGAGTGELFF.

This CDR3 is CSVPSELMTNYGYTF. The CDR3 region has the DNA TGCAGCGTCCCTTCTGAGCTGATGACTAACTATGGCTACACCTTC. The chain carries TRBV29-1 and TRBJ1-2; D remains ambiguous. Trimming took off 6 bases at V and 0 bases at J, with 17 bases between the two ends. Germline V gene sequence: CDR1 SQVTM, CDR2 ANQGSEA. This CDR3 comprises 15 residues.

This sequence joins TRBV6-5 and TRBJ1-2; maybe TRBD1 (6 bases). This CDR3 comprises 11 residues. Germline assignment: CDR1 MNHEY and CDR2 SVGAGI. V lost 10 bases, J lost 8 bases, and 14 bases lay in between. The chain's CDR3 is CATKGDRGYTF. CDR3 nucleotide sequence: TGTGCCACCAAGGGGGATCGAGGCTACACCTTC.

The chain uses TRBV6-1 and TRBJ1-3; 10 bases are a match to TRBD1. Germline lookup yields CDR1 MNHNS and CDR2 SASEGT. V was pared by 3 bases and J by 0 bases, with 8 bases of the junction left unmatched. This CDR3 is built from 18 residues. In DNA, the CDR3 is TGTGCCAGCAGTGAGGGGACAGGGGCCCTCTTCTCTGGAAACACCATATATTTT. The encoded protein is CASSEGTGALFSGNTIYF.

The V and J genes are TRBV4-1 and TRBJ1-1; D gene ambiguous. CDR1 is MGHRA, CDR2 YSYEKL, per germline. The CDR3 is 14 residues long. V was shortened by 2 bases and J by 4 bases, with 11 bases between the two germline ends. The CDR3 DNA reads as TGCGCCAGCAGCCAACCGGGGTCGGGCACTGAAGCTTTCTTT. It specifies CASSQPGSGTEAFF.

The V gene is TRBV7-9, the J gene TRBJ2-5, with a weak D call TRBD1 (5 bases). In germline, CDR1 is SEHNR, CDR2 FQNEAQ (reference sequence). The CDR3 sequence is 14 residues long. V was clipped by 5 bases and J by 3 bases, with 13 bases between them. CDR3 sequence reads: CASSRQPYKETQYF. CDR3 nucleotides: TGTGCCAGCAGCCGACAGCCCTATAAAGAGACCCAGTACTTC.

The genes are TRBV5-1 and TRBJ1-1; a possible D gene is TRBD1 (5 bases). Per the germline V gene, CDR1 is SGHRS and CDR2 is YFSETQ. This CDR3 has 14 amino acids. With 0 bases removed from V and 0 bases from J, the gap between germline ends came to 6 bases. CDR3 region: CASSLGRVNTEAFF. DNA for the CDR3: TGCGCCAGCAGCTTGGGCAGGGTGAACACTGAAGCTTTCTTT. Combining the CDR3 with reference TRBV5-1 and TRBJ1-1 gives the whole variable domain KAGVTQTPRYLIKTRGQQVTLSCSPISGHRSVSWYQQTPGQGLQFLFEYFSETQRNKGNFPGRFSGRQFSNSRSEMNVSTLELGDSALYLCASSLGRVNTEAFFGQGTRLTVV.

The gene calls are TRBV7-9 and TRBJ1-4, with D possibly TRBD1 on 5 matching bases. The ends were cut back, 2 bases at V and 12 bases at J, with 10 bases in the middle. Germline CDR1 reads SEHNR; CDR2 reads FQNEAQ (reference sequence). The CDR3 has 12 residues. The CDR3 sequence: CASSLQGWELFF. CDR3 sequence (DNA): TGTGCCAGCAGCTTACAGGGATGGGAACTGTTTTTT. Full variable domain (remainder filled in from reference TRBV7-9 and TRBJ1-4): DTGVSQNPRHKITKRGQNVTFRCDPISEHNRLYWYRQTLGQGPEFLTYFQNEAQLEKSRLLSDRFSAERPKGSFSTLEIQRTEQGDSAMYLCASSLQGWELFFGSGTQLSVL.

The chain is built from TRBV19 and TRBJ2-7; TRBD1 or TRBD2 may be the D gene (5 bases each). Germline assignment: CDR1 LNHDA and CDR2 SQIVND (reference sequence). The V gene lost 1 base and the J gene lost 0 bases, with 10 bases spanning the gap. The CDR3 is made up of 15 amino acids. In nucleotides, the CDR3 is TGTGCCAGTAGTATAGGGTCTGGGGGCTCCTACGAGCAGTACTTC. Translating gives CASSIGSGGSYEQYF.